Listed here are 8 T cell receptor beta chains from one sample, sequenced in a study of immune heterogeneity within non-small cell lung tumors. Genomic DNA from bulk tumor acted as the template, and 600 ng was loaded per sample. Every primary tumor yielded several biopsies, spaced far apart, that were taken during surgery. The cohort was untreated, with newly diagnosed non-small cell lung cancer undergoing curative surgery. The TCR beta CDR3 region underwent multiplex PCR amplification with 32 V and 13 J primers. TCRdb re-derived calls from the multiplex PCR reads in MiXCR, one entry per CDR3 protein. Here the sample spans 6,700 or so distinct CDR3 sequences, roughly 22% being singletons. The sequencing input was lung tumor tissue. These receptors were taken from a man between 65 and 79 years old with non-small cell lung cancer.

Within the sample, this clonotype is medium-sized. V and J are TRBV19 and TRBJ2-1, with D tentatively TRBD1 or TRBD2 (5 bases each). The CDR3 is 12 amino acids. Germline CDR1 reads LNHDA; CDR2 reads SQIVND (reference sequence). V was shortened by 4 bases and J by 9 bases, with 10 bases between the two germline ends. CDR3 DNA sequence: TGTGCCAGTAGTACAGGGAGTGCTGAGCAGTTCTTC. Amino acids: CASSTGSAEQFF.

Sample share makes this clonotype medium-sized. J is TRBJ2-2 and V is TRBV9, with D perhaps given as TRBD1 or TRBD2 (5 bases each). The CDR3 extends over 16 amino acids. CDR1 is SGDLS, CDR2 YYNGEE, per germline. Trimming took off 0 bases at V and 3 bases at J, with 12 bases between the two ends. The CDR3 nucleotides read TGTGCCAGCAGCGTAGCAGGGACCCTCGACACCGGGGAGCTGTTTTTT. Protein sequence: CASSVAGTLDTGELFF.

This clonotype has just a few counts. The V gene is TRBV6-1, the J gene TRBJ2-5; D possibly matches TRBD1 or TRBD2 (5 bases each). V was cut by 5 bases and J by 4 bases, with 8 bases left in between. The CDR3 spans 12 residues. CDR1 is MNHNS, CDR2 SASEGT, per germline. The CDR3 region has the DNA TGTGCCAGCAGTTGGGACGGAGAGACCCAGTACTTC. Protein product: CASSWDGETQYF.

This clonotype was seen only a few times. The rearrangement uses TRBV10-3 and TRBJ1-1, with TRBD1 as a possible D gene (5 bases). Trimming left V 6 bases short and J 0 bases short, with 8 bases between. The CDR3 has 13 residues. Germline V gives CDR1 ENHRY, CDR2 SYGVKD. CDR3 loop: CAIRVQVNTEAFF. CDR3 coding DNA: TGTGCCATCAGAGTACAGGTGAACACTGAAGCTTTCTTT.

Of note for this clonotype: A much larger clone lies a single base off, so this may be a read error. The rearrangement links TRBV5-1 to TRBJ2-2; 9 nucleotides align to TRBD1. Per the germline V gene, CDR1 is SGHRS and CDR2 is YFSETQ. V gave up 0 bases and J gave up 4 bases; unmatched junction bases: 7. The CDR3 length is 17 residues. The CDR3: CASSLVGSTGGTGELFF. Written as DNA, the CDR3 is TGCGCCAGCAGCTTGGTCGGGTCGACAGGGGGCACCGGGGAGCTGTTTTTT.

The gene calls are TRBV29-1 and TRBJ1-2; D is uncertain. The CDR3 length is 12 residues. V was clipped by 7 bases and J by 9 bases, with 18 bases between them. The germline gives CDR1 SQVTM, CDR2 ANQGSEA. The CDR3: CSGRTPEGRYTF. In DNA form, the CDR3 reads TGCAGCGGCAGAACCCCCGAGGGTCGCTACACCTTC.

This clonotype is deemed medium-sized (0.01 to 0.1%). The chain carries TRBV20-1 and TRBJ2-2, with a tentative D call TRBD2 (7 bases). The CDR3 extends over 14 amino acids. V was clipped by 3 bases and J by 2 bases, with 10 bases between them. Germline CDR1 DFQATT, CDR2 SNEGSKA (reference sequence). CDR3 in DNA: TGCAGTGCTAGGGGAGGGGGAAACACCGGGGAGCTGTTTTTT. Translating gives CSARGGGNTGELFF.

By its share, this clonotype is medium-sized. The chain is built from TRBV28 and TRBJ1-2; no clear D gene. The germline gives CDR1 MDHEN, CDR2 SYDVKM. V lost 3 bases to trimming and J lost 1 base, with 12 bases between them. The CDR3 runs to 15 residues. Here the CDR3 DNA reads TGTGCCAGCAGTTTTGCAGACCTGTATAACTATGGCTACACCTTC. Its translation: CASSFADLYNYGYTF.